This T cell receptor beta chain originates from a study of blood T cell repertoires in COVID-19 (dated by TCRdb to 2018 to 2020). For the study in its entirety: Samples covering the acute and convalescent phases of COVID-19 were provided by collaborators in the United States, Italy and Spain. Sample metadata almost always included a de-identified subject ID, COVID-19 status, age in years and sex. Deeply sampled blood TCRbeta repertoires from subjects exposed to, actively infected with, or recovered from COVID-19 were included in the dataset. Where available, HLA class I and class II types were taken from metadata supplied by the sample provider and were not determined by assay-based typing. The samples were drawn from the first 160 participants of the ongoing ImmuneRACE study and from 1,254 subjects provided by 6 global collaborators. The prospective study material was composed of cDNA or gDNA derived from T cells, B-cell-depleted T cells, or PBMCs. The repertoires were released in a freely available public database meant as a resource for research on the immune response to SARS-CoV-2.

The collaborating institutions used their own protocols to collect whole blood in K2EDTA tubes. For TCRbeta analysis, collaborators shipped samples as frozen whole blood, isolated PBMCs, or DNA extracted from either of those sample types. In regard to this clone: Its antigen remains undetermined. Nothing much larger sits one base from this clone, and base qualities are not available.

Here is what the overall study found, with its caveats: The amount of clinical and demographic metadata varied by source and participant and was provided uncurated.

The immunoSEQ Assay, a bias-controlled multiplex PCR, was used to amplify TCRbeta CDR3 regions from genomic DNA. The authors' analysis ran thus. The number of nucleated cells in each sample was estimated by amplification of reference gene primers within the assay. To quantify the absolute abundance of each unique TCRbeta CDR3 rearrangement, sequence reads were collapsed and filtered. For each sample, productive Simpson clonality was calculated as the square root of Simpson's diversity index across productive rearrangements. TCRdb stores this immuneACCESS table with in-frame sequences only. Part of the clones is absent; in the studies checked, under half of the shortfall reflects unresolved V genes, and no reason is known for the rest. The V and J calls and clone size were taken over from that table, and D and trimming were inferred from the DNA. The sample includes approximately 140,000 clones, with about nine tenths observed a single time. The ten largest clones represent approximately 6.5% of the sample.

According to the germline V gene, CDR1 reads MNHNS and CDR2 reads SASEGT. V lost 2 bases and J lost 1 base; the stretch between them is 15 bases long. Measured from the cysteine to the phenylalanine, the CDR3 is 17 residues long. The DNA shown is the 51-base CDR3, in frame from base 1. The sample comprised peripheral blood. This sequence uses TRBV6-1 and TRBJ2-1, and perhaps TRBD2 as D gene, on 6 matching bases. The TCR sequence derives from a man older than 75 with acute or convalescent COVID-19. The DNA reads TGTGCCAGCAGTGAAATGGGGGGTTTGGGGTCCTACAATGAGCAGTTCTTC. This sequence encodes CASSEMGGLGSYNEQFF.